This entry lists 21 T cell receptor beta chains sequenced from one sample in a study of cytomegalovirus exposure and HLA in healthy donors. Using immunoSEQ multiplex PCR, the repertoire was profiled, and TCRdb retains in-frame clones only, with some absent. The data contain under 80,000 clones, approximately 94% of them singletons. Sample: PBMCs. The receptors originated from a woman between 18 and 30 years old in good health and CMV-seropositive.

The chain recombines TRBV4-2 with TRBJ1-2; D is perhaps TRBD1 (5 bases). The germline V gene has CDR1 LGHNA and CDR2 YNFKEQ. V gave up 1 base and J gave up 4 bases, with 10 bases separating them. The CDR3 loop spans 14 amino acids. CDR3 amino acids: CASSQGPGGYGYTF. The CDR3 bases are TGTGCCAGCAGCCAAGGACCGGGGGGCTATGGCTACACCTTC.

The chain is built from TRBV7-9 and TRBJ2-7, with D perhaps matching TRBD1 (6 bases). The CDR3 contains 15 residues. Trimming left V 5 bases short and J 4 bases short, with 18 bases between. Germline CDR1 reads SEHNR; CDR2 reads FQNEAQ (reference sequence). CDR3 region: CASSQGPGRDYEQYF. The CDR3 DNA sequence: TGTGCCAGCAGCCAGGGGCCAGGGCGCGATTACGAGCAGTACTTC.

V is TRBV4-3 and J is TRBJ2-7; possibly TRBD2 for D (5 bases). V lost 4 bases and J 0 bases, leaving 16 bases between the germline ends. The germline CDR1 and CDR2 sequences are LGHNA and YSLEER. The CDR3 has 16 residues. CDR3 DNA: TGCGCCAGCAGCCCCCAATTCTCGGGGAGCTCCTACGAGCAGTACTTC. This translates into CASSPQFSGSSYEQYF.

The V gene is TRBV28, the J gene TRBJ2-3, with a tentative D call TRBD1 (6 bases). CDR1 MDHEN and CDR2 SYDVKM come from the germline V gene. V was cut by 5 bases and J by 1 base, with 25 bases left in between. The CDR3 length is 19 residues. In DNA form, the CDR3 reads TGTGCCAGCAGTCTATCCACCCCCGGGACATACCTACGCACAGATACGCAGTATTTT. Translating gives CASSLSTPGTYLRTDTQYF.

This chain uses TRBV28 with TRBJ2-7; 11 positions agree with TRBD2. This CDR3 is 15 amino acids long. The germline CDR1 and CDR2 sequences are MDHEN and SYDVKM. The ends lost 6 bases at V and 6 bases at J; junction bases unmatched: 10. CDR3 DNA sequence: TGTGCCAGCAGGGCTACTAGCGGGAGCATCCTCGAGCAGTACTTC. It yields the protein CASRATSGSILEQYF.

The rearrangement links TRBV4-1 to TRBJ1-1; no clear D gene. The CDR3 contains 14 residues. V dropped 4 bases and J dropped 0 bases, with 9 bases sitting between them. Germline loops: CDR1 MGHRA, CDR2 YSYEKL. DNA for the CDR3: TGCGCCAGCAGCCTGCAGGATATGAACACTGAAGCTTTCTTT. Its protein product is CASSLQDMNTEAFF.

The genes are TRBV4-3 and TRBJ2-1; the match to TRBD1 covers 9 bases. There are 15 residues in the CDR3. V dropped 3 bases and J dropped 2; count of bases not matched to a gene: 2. Germline V CDR1 and CDR2: LGHNA, YSLEER. Written as DNA, the CDR3 is TGCGCCAGCAGCCATGGGGACAGGGCCTACAATGAGCAGTTCTTC. Residues: CASSHGDRAYNEQFF.

The V and J genes are TRBV5-6 and TRBJ1-1, with 8 bases that match TRBD1. Germline V CDR1 and CDR2: SGHDT, YYEEEE. V shed 4 bases, J shed 8 bases, and the junction held 10 bases outside the gene matches. The CDR3 runs to 14 residues. This chain's CDR3 is CASSLLDRVSEAFF. The CDR3 bases are TGTGCCAGCAGCCTCCTGGACAGGGTAAGCGAAGCTTTCTTT.

As to this clone: The same CDR3 also results from other DNA sequences found in this sample. This chain uses TRBV20-1 with TRBJ2-7; TRBD2 agrees at 7 bases. CDR1 and CDR2 (germline): DFQATT, SNEGSKA (reference sequence). J was trimmed by 4 bases and V by 3 bases; bases with no gene match: 0. This CDR3 region has 11 residues. CDR3 amino acids: CSARGGYEQYF. The CDR3 DNA reads TGCAGTGCTAGGGGGGGGTACGAGCAGTACTTC.

V and J are TRBV13 and TRBJ2-1; 8 bases are a match to TRBD2. The CDR3 sequence is 15 residues long. Per the germline V gene, CDR1 is PRHDT and CDR2 is FYEKMQ (reference sequence). The J segment lost 8 bases and the V segment lost 5 bases, leaving 11 bases of the junction unmatched. This chain's CDR3 is CASSIGLAFGDEQFF. The CDR3 nucleotides are TGTGCCAGCAGCATCGGACTAGCTTTCGGCGATGAGCAGTTCTTC. Looking up the rest from reference TRBV13 and TRBJ2-1 gives the full variable domain: AAGVIQSPRHLIKEKRETATLKCYPIPRHDTVYWYQQGPGQDPQFLISFYEKMQSDKGSIPDRFSAQQFSDYHSELNMSSLELGDSALYFCASSIGLAFGDEQFFGPGTRLTVL.

In the case of this clone: This same CDR3 is encoded by further DNA sequences in the sample. The rearrangement joins TRBV7-3 to TRBJ2-1; 7 bases align to TRBD2. Germline CDR1 reads SGHTA; CDR2 reads FQGTGA. The CDR3 sequence is 13 residues long. J lost 8 bases, V lost 5 bases, and 6 bases had no gene match. The CDR3 is CASSTGGGDEQFF. The CDR3 DNA reads TGTGCCAGCAGCACGGGCGGGGGAGATGAGCAGTTCTTC.

The sample holds one count of this clone. The chain uses TRBV4-3 and TRBJ2-2; unclear D gene. From germline, CDR1 is LGHNA and CDR2 YSLEER. The CDR3 contains 13 residues. The V end was cut by 0 bases, the J end by 6 bases, with 5 bases between. The CDR3 bases are TGCGCCAGCAGCCAAGATATTTCCGGGGAGCTGTTTTTT. It is translated as CASSQDISGELFF.

V gene TRBV5-8 combines with J gene TRBJ1-4; D remains ambiguous. CDR3 length: 15 residues. Germline assignment: CDR1 SGHTS and CDR2 YDEGEE. With 1 base removed from V and 8 bases from J, the gap between germline ends came to 15 bases. CDR3: CASSLSTRAFEKLFF. Here the CDR3 DNA reads TGTGCCAGCAGCTTGTCTACCAGAGCGTTCGAAAAACTGTTTTTT.

This clone was observed a few times. This chain connects TRBV11-3 to TRBJ2-2; D remains unclear. The CDR3 spans 13 residues. Looked up from germline, CDR1 is SGHNT and CDR2 is YENEEA. The germline V and J ends were trimmed by 0 bases and 6 bases, with 5 bases remaining between them. The CDR3 DNA sequence: TGTGCCAGCAGCTTAGACAGCGCCGGGGAGCTGTTTTTT. Translated: CASSLDSAGELFF.

V and J are TRBV15 and TRBJ2-5; D may be TRBD2 (6 bases). Germline V CDR1 and CDR2: LNHNV, YYDKDF (reference sequence). V gave up 1 base and J gave up 7 bases, with 13 bases separating them. The CDR3 spans 14 residues. This chain's CDR3 is CATSRGTGVGTQYF. The DNA for the CDR3 is TGTGCCACCAGCAGAGGGACGGGGGTCGGGACCCAGTACTTC.

The V gene is TRBV7-6, the J gene TRBJ2-7, with 8 bases that match TRBD1. This CDR3 spans 12 amino acids. Germline V gives CDR1 SGHVS, CDR2 FNYEAQ. V was pared by 6 bases and J by 6 bases, with 4 bases of the junction left unmatched. CDR3 DNA sequence: TGTGCCAGCAGTCGGACAGGGCTCGAGCAGTACTTC. Its translation is CASSRTGLEQYF.

The CDR3: CASSPSSGSISYEQYF. CDR3 coding DNA: TGTGCCAGCAGTCCCTCTAGCGGGAGTATCTCCTACGAGCAGTACTTC. The V and J genes are TRBV27 and TRBJ2-7; TRBD2 agrees at 10 bases. This CDR3 is built from 16 residues. V trimming: 5 bases; J trimming: 0 bases; junction bases outside the gene matches: 7. The germline CDR1 and CDR2 sequences are MNHEY and SMNVEV (reference sequence).

The chain employs TRBV10-3 and TRBJ2-2; 11 bases map to TRBD2. The CDR3 extends over 16 amino acids. Looked up from germline, CDR1 is ENHRY and CDR2 is SYGVKD. The trim removed 7 bases at V and 1 base at J, leaving 5 bases unmatched. CDR3 nucleotides: TGTGCCATCAATCCTGGGACTAGCGGGAACACCGGGGAGCTGTTTTTT. This sequence encodes CAINPGTSGNTGELFF.

This clone was seen a single time. The chain joins TRBV5-4 to TRBJ2-1; D possibly corresponds to TRBD1 (5 bases). The CDR3 length is 14 residues. Germline values: CDR1 SGHNT, CDR2 YYREEE (reference sequence). V lost 0 bases, J lost 7 bases, and 11 bases lay in between. The CDR3 sequence: CASSLEGAGNEQFF. Here the CDR3 DNA reads TGTGCCAGCAGCTTGGAAGGGGCCGGGAATGAGCAGTTCTTC.

The V gene is TRBV7-9, the J gene TRBJ1-3; 8 bases map to TRBD1. This CDR3 region has 17 residues. J gave up 3 bases and V 0 bases, and 7 bases lay outside the gene matches. The germline gives CDR1 SEHNR, CDR2 FQNEAQ (reference sequence). In DNA form, the CDR3 reads TGTGCCAGCAGCTTAGCGCCGGGGACAGGTTATGGAAACACCATATATTTT. Protein sequence: CASSLAPGTGYGNTIYF.

This chain connects TRBV7-8 to TRBJ2-1; a weak D match, TRBD2 (6 bases). Per germline, CDR1 SGHVS and CDR2 FQNEAQ. The CDR3 is 17 residues long. Trimming cost V 6 bases and J 4 bases, with 22 bases left between them. CDR3 region: CASRLNPPGTGYNEQFF. The CDR3 DNA follows: TGTGCCAGCAGACTTAACCCTCCCGGGACTGGGTACAATGAGCAGTTCTTC.